Each of the 14 T cell receptor beta chains below was sequenced from the same sample in a study of regulatory T cells in long-lasting Graves disease. According to the study, TCR beta libraries were built with iRepertoire HTBI primers and CDR3-region Arm-PCR. One entry per CDR3 protein results from TCRdb running MiXCR on the multiplex PCR reads. Of fewer than 550,000 distinct CDR3 sequences in the sample, about 16% were seen once. Time point indicated: newly diagnosed GD, antithyroid drugs for less than 3 months. Researchers made the TCR library from RNA that was extracted from PBMCs. These data also formed part of another study, on T cells in Graves' hyperthyroidism and ophthalmopathy.

Specimen: peripheral blood mononuclear cells (PBMCs), collected at new diagnosis, from a patient treated with antithyroid drugs. The receptor source for this set is a woman between 40 and 65 years old with Graves disease.

This clonotype has ten or more counts. The rearrangement joins TRBV12-5 to TRBJ2-5; TRBD1 agrees at 9 bases. The germline gives CDR1 LGHNT, CDR2 FRNRAP. The length of the CDR3 is 17 residues. The junction had 8 bases not matched to a gene; V was cut back by 2 bases and J by 1 base. CDR3 protein: CASGLISSGQGQETQYF. The CDR3 coding sequence is TGTGCTAGTGGTTTGATTTCCTCGGGACAGGGCCAAGAGACCCAGTACTTC.

The sample holds many counts of this clonotype. The chain has TRBV6-2 or TRBV6-3 and TRBJ2-1; the D gene could be TRBD1 or TRBD2 (7 bases each). Trimming stripped 1 base from V and 8 bases from J, with 21 bases between. CDR1 and CDR2 from the germline V gene are MNHEY and SVGEGT. The CDR3 has 17 residues. This CDR3 is CASSYLPTGRVGDEQFF. Here the CDR3 DNA reads TGTGCCAGCAGTTACTTGCCGACAGGGAGGGTTGGCGATGAGCAGTTCTTC.

The V call is TRBV29-1, the J call TRBJ1-4; a possible D gene is TRBD1 (6 bases). The CDR3 extends over 16 amino acids. Trimming removed 0 bases from V and 10 bases from J, with 21 bases in between. Germline lookup yields CDR1 SQVTM and CDR2 ANQGSEA. The CDR3 protein is CSVEDLKAGELGKLFF. The CDR3 DNA reads as TGCAGCGTTGAAGATCTAAAGGCAGGGGAATTGGGAAAACTGTTTTTT.

At least ten counts were recorded for this clonotype. V usage is TRBV11-1 and J usage is TRBJ2-7; D is perhaps TRBD2 (6 bases). V lost 5 bases and J lost 1, with 15 bases in between. The germline V gene encodes CDR1 SGHAT and CDR2 FQDESV (reference sequence). This CDR3 contains 15 residues. The CDR3 sequence: CASSHGSGPSYEQYF. The DNA of the CDR3 is TGTGCCAGCAGCCACGGCAGCGGGCCATCCTACGAGCAGTACTTC.

This clonotype occurred many times. CDR3 DNA: TGTGCCAGCAGCCACCCTCGACAGGGGACTGAAGCTTTCTTT. Protein: CASSHPRQGTEAFF. V gene TRBV7-3 combines with J gene TRBJ1-1; TRBD1 aligns across 8 bases. The ends lost 5 bases at V and 5 bases at J; junction bases unmatched: 7. The length of the CDR3 is 14 residues. The germline gives CDR1 SGHTA, CDR2 FQGTGA.

There are many counts of this clonotype. The rearrangement joins TRBV28 to TRBJ1-1; D possibly corresponds to TRBD1 (6 bases). V lost 6 bases and J 3 bases, leaving 14 bases between the germline ends. Germline-derived CDR1 and CDR2 are MDHEN and SYDVKM. The CDR3 sequence is 14 residues long. The chain's CDR3 is CASSPRGLDTEAFF. CDR3 coding DNA: TGTGCCAGCAGCCCTAGGGGGTTGGACACTGAAGCTTTCTTT.

A few counts support this clonotype. The gene calls are TRBV11-2 and TRBJ2-7; 7 bases fit TRBD1. With V trimmed by 1 base and J by 4 bases, 4 bases remained unmatched. The length of the CDR3 is 14 residues. Germline CDR1 and CDR2: SGHAT and FQNNGV. This chain's CDR3 is CASSLGWDRYEQYF. CDR3 bases: TGTGCCAGCAGCTTAGGATGGGACAGATACGAGCAGTACTTC.

This clonotype was counted between two and nine times. The CDR3 here is CASSISGGQYNEQFF. The DNA of the CDR3 is TGCGCCAGCAGCATTAGCGGGGGCCAATACAATGAGCAGTTCTTC. This chain uses TRBV5-1 with TRBJ2-1, with 9 bases identical to TRBD2. The J segment lost 4 bases and the V segment lost 4 bases, leaving 6 bases of the junction unmatched. CDR1 is SGHRS, CDR2 YFSETQ, per germline. CDR3 length equals 15 residues.

On this clonotype: A much larger clone lies one base from this, so it may be a read error. The chain links TRBV6-4 to TRBJ1-1; no firm D call. Trimming stripped 0 bases from V and 2 bases from J, with 4 bases between. From germline, CDR1 is MRHNA and CDR2 SNTAGT. The CDR3 extends over 13 amino acids. The CDR3 nucleotides are TGTGCCAGCAGTGACTCGGACAACACTGAAGCTTTCTTT. Translation: CASSDSDNTEAFF.

This clonotype was counted ten times or more. The chain is built from TRBV12-3 or TRBV12-4 and TRBJ2-1; D perhaps matches TRBD2 (5 bases). The CDR3 extends over 14 amino acids. V was trimmed by 1 base and J by 6 bases, leaving 10 bases between them. CDR3 protein: CASSLVASFNEQFF. The CDR3 bases are TGTGCCAGCAGTTTAGTTGCTAGCTTCAATGAGCAGTTCTTC.

This clonotype is a singleton in its sample. The rearrangement links TRBV29-1 to TRBJ1-1, with D possibly TRBD1 on 5 matching bases. Trimming removed 6 bases at V and 5 bases at J, with 16 bases between. The CDR3 loop spans 13 amino acids. Germline CDR1 reads SQVTM; CDR2 reads ANQGSEA. The DNA of the CDR3 is TGCAGCGTGGGGGACGGGTATGTGACTGAAGCTTTCTTT. This codes for CSVGDGYVTEAFF.

Ten or more counts support this clonotype. This chain connects TRBV5-4 to TRBJ2-7, with D possibly called TRBD1 or TRBD2 (5 bases each). Germline V CDR1 and CDR2: SGHNT, YYREEE (reference sequence). The CDR3 is 17 residues long. Trimming removed 6 bases at V and 2 bases at J, with 24 bases between. CDR3 amino acids: CASTRLDPGTVPYEQYF. The CDR3 nucleotides are TGTGCCAGCACCCGGTTAGACCCCGGGACGGTTCCCTACGAGCAGTACTTC.

J is TRBJ2-5 and V is TRBV11-2, with TRBD2 matching 14 bases. Per germline, CDR1 SGHAT and CDR2 FQNNGV. The CDR3 has 17 residues. The V segment lost 6 bases and the J segment 11 bases; nucleotides outside the gene matches: 17. The CDR3 region is CASSREGLAGGGYEQYF. The CDR3 DNA follows: TGTGCCAGCAGTCGTGAAGGACTAGCGGGGGGCGGCTATGAGCAGTACTTC.

The table lists this clonotype with many counts. The chain links TRBV6-2 or TRBV6-3 to TRBJ1-4, with a tentative D call TRBD1 (5 bases). Germline lookup yields CDR1 MNHEY and CDR2 SVGEGT. This CDR3 region has 15 residues. The ends were cut back, 2 bases at V and 2 bases at J, with 9 bases in the middle. CDR3 bases: TGTGCCAGCAGTTACGGGGGACGGACTAATGAAAAACTGTTTTTT. Amino acid sequence: CASSYGGRTNEKLFF.